This T cell receptor beta chain was identified during a study of T cells in women clearing cervical HPV infection. About the study: Controls gave blood once infection was undetectable; cases at lesion identification.

For this clone: Coverage ceases 3 residues before the CDR3 finishes, and the germline J gene fills in the end.

The protocol was immunoSEQ multiplex PCR, while the TCRdb copy is restricted to in-frame clones and leaves out a portion. Recorded here are about 30,000 clones; the top ten clones represent roughly 18%. The CDR3 length is 12 residues. V was pared by 3 bases and J by 3 bases, with 8 bases between. In germline, CDR1 is DFQATT, CDR2 SNEGSKA (reference sequence). Material for sequencing was blood buffy coat. This chain joins TRBV20-1 and TRBJ2-5, with a tentative D call TRBD1 (6 bases). This clonotype originated in a woman between 18 and 70 years old with a cervical HPV16 infection that either progressed to CIN3+ or cleared (not recorded which). Incomplete CDR3 DNA: TGCAGTGCTAGCCGGGACAAAGAGACC. Protein product: CSASRDKET. The CDR3 in its entirety is CSASRDKETQYF.